These 22 T cell receptor beta chains were sequenced from one sample in a study of cytomegalovirus exposure and HLA in healthy donors. In the PCR, 60 Vbeta and 13 Jbeta primers were used. Sequenced by immunoSEQ multiplex PCR; TCRdb stores in-frame clones only, minus some. Here the sample spans 100,000 to 150,000 clones, around four fifths being singletons. Sequencing was performed on PBMCs. Receptor source: a woman aged 40 to 49 in good health and CMV-seropositive.

V and J are TRBV5-1 and TRBJ2-1; a possible D gene is TRBD1 (7 bases). Per germline, CDR1 SGHRS and CDR2 YFSETQ. V lost 3 bases and J 5 bases, leaving 21 bases between the germline ends. There are 17 residues in the CDR3. CDR3 DNA: TGCGCCAGCAGCTATAGCGGTGGTCAGGGGGTAGACAATGAGCAGTTCTTC. As protein: CASSYSGGQGVDNEQFF.

V usage is TRBV5-1 and J usage is TRBJ2-5, with D maybe TRBD2 (7 bases). V was trimmed by 0 bases and J by 1 base, leaving 13 bases between them. The CDR3 is 16 amino acids. In germline, CDR1 is SGHRS, CDR2 YFSETQ. The CDR3: CASSLVGGLPQETQYF. The CDR3 bases are TGCGCCAGCAGCTTGGTAGGGGGACTACCCCAAGAGACCCAGTACTTC. Drawing the rest from reference TRBV5-1 and TRBJ2-5, the complete variable domain is KAGVTQTPRYLIKTRGQQVTLSCSPISGHRSVSWYQQTPGQGLQFLFEYFSETQRNKGNFPGRFSGRQFSNSRSEMNVSTLELGDSALYLCASSLVGGLPQETQYFGPGTRLLVL.

The genes are TRBV7-9 and TRBJ2-7; TRBD2 might be the D (5 bases). V lost 5 bases, J lost 2 bases, and 10 bases lay in between. The germline CDR1 and CDR2 sequences are SEHNR and FQNEAQ (reference sequence). The length of the CDR3 is 13 residues. The CDR3 loop is CASSPAGPYEQYF. CDR3 DNA sequence: TGTGCCAGCAGCCCGGCGGGTCCCTACGAGCAGTACTTC.

This clone was seen once. The chain joins TRBV21-1 to TRBJ1-3; the table gives TRBD1 as D, unverified against the DNA. TRBV21-1 counts as a pseudogene. The CDR3 is 15 residues long. CDR3 residues: CASSTWDRGGNTIYF. The CDR3 region has the DNA TGTGCCAGCAGCACGTGGGACAGAGGGGGAAACACCATATATTTT.

The rearrangement uses TRBV4-2 and TRBJ2-2; TRBD2 aligns across 7 bases. CDR1 LGHNA and CDR2 YNFKEQ come from the germline V gene. The trim removed 6 bases at V and 4 bases at J, leaving 8 bases unmatched. CDR3 length: 15 amino acids. CDR3 sequence (DNA): TGTGCCAGCAGGGACCGGGACTACCGCACCGGGGAGCTGTTTTTT. It encodes CASRDRDYRTGELFF.

This sequence joins TRBV14 and TRBJ1-1; weak D call: TRBD1 (6 bases). V lost 4 bases and J lost 0, with 15 bases in between. The CDR3 length is 16 residues. Germline V CDR1 and CDR2: SGHDN, FVKESK. Written as DNA, the CDR3 is TGTGCCAGCAGCCCGCAGGGGCTGCTAATGAACACTGAAGCTTTCTTT. It encodes CASSPQGLLMNTEAFF.

About this clone itself: The sample carries other DNA sequences with the same CDR3. J is TRBJ1-5 and V is TRBV4-3; D is unresolved. The CDR3 totals 14 residues. Germline-derived CDR1 and CDR2 are LGHNA and YSLEER. V lost 1 base to trimming and J lost 0 bases, with 4 bases between them. The CDR3 DNA is TGCGCCAGCAGCCAAGCCTATAGCAATCAGCCCCAGCATTTT. Protein sequence: CASSQAYSNQPQHF.

This clone has just one count. The chain recombines TRBV6-6 with TRBJ2-5; D gene unclear. CDR1 and CDR2 from the germline V gene are MNHNY and SVGAGI (reference sequence). CDR3 size: 15 residues. The ends were cut back, 2 bases at V and 4 bases at J, with 14 bases in the middle. CDR3 DNA: TGTGCCAGCAGTTACCAGGCGCTTACAGCAGAGACCCAGTACTTC. This codes for CASSYQALTAETQYF.

The rearrangement links TRBV19 to TRBJ1-1, with D hard to call. Deletions cut 8 bases from V and 1 base from J, with 17 bases between. The length of the CDR3 is 15 residues. The germline V gene has CDR1 LNHDA and CDR2 SQIVND (reference sequence). This chain's CDR3 is CASAADKLTNTEAFF. CDR3 DNA: TGTGCCAGTGCCGCAGATAAATTAACGAACACTGAAGCTTTCTTT.

V usage is TRBV27 and J usage is TRBJ1-3, with D possibly TRBD1 on 6 matching bases. Between the trimmed V and J ends, which lost 4 bases and 7 bases, there was a span of 17 bases. This CDR3 comprises 15 residues. Germline CDR1 MNHEY, CDR2 SMNVEV (reference sequence). The CDR3 sequence: CASSSQYLGANTIYF. CDR3 DNA sequence: TGTGCCAGCAGTTCCCAGTATTTGGGGGCCAACACCATATATTTT.

The rearrangement links TRBV5-5 to TRBJ1-3; no clear D. V lost 4 bases and J lost 0, with 8 bases in between. CDR1 is SGHKS and CDR2 is YYEKEE in the germline V gene (reference sequence). The CDR3 covers 14 residues. The CDR3 DNA is TGTGCCAGCAGCGGTACTGGCTCTGGAAACACCATATATTTT. Amino acid sequence: CASSGTGSGNTIYF.

This chain uses TRBV7-2 with TRBJ2-1; 10 bases line up with TRBD2. V lost 0 bases to trimming and J lost 0 bases; unmatched junction nucleotides: 8. CDR1 and CDR2 from the germline V gene are SGHTA and FQGNSA. The CDR3 loop spans 19 amino acids. The CDR3 reads CASSLALRTSGPSYNEQFF. The CDR3 coding sequence is TGTGCCAGCAGCTTAGCGTTGCGGACTAGCGGTCCCTCCTACAATGAGCAGTTCTTC.

This chain links TRBV29-1 with TRBJ2-7, with 8 bases that match TRBD2. V trimming: 7 bases; J trimming: 5 bases; junction bases outside the gene matches: 7. This CDR3 has 12 residues. The germline gives CDR1 SQVTM, CDR2 ANQGSEA. For the CDR3, the DNA is TGCAGCGGAGCCGGGACTAGAGACGAGCAGTACTTC. Translated, it gives CSGAGTRDEQYF.

V usage is TRBV5-4 and J usage is TRBJ2-4, with TRBD2 identical over 12 bases. The J segment lost 6 bases and the V segment lost 4 bases, leaving 2 bases of the junction unmatched. The germline CDR1 and CDR2 sequences are SGHNT and YYREEE (reference sequence). The CDR3 sequence is 14 residues long. The CDR3 region is CASSQGLAGNIQYF. The CDR3, as DNA: TGTGCCAGCAGCCAGGGACTAGCGGGAAACATTCAGTACTTC.

This clone came up once. This chain links TRBV29-1 with TRBJ1-2; D ambiguous. CDR1 is SQVTM and CDR2 is ANQGSEA in the germline V gene. V shed 4 bases and J shed 3 bases, with 6 bases lying between them. The CDR3 extends over 11 amino acids. The chain's CDR3 is CSVVSDYGYTF. CDR3 nucleotide sequence: TGCAGCGTTGTTTCGGACTATGGCTACACCTTC.

This chain links TRBV19 with TRBJ2-5, with 13 bases lining up with TRBD2. With 3 bases clipped from V and 7 bases from J, the junction kept 8 bases outside the gene matches. The CDR3 runs to 16 residues. Germline CDR1 reads LNHDA; CDR2 reads SQIVND (reference sequence). The chain's CDR3 is CASSIGLAGESGTQYF. In DNA form, the CDR3 reads TGTGCCAGTAGTATTGGACTAGCGGGAGAATCGGGGACCCAGTACTTC.

The J gene is TRBJ1-1, the V gene TRBV6-1, with 8 nucleotides matching TRBD1. Germline V lookup: CDR1 MNHNS, CDR2 SASEGT. The CDR3 spans 14 residues. J lost 4 bases, V lost 10 bases, and 11 bases had no gene match. CDR3 protein: CATPLETGVTEAFF. The CDR3 nucleotides are TGTGCCACCCCACTGGAGACAGGGGTCACTGAAGCTTTCTTT.

This clone was counted only a few times. The CDR3 spells CASSLTFGGGYQETQYF. For the CDR3, the DNA is TGTGCCAGCAGCTTAACCTTCGGCGGGGGGTACCAAGAGACCCAGTACTTC. The J gene is TRBJ2-5, the V gene TRBV7-2; 8 nucleotides match TRBD2. The CDR3 runs 17 residues. The germline V gene encodes CDR1 SGHTA and CDR2 FQGNSA. J gave up 0 bases and V 2 bases, and 8 bases lay outside the gene matches.

J is TRBJ2-1 and V is TRBV5-1; 8 bases map to TRBD2. CDR1 and CDR2 from the germline V gene are SGHRS and YFSETQ. This CDR3 is 13 amino acids long. J lost 13 bases, V lost 0 bases, and 6 bases had no gene match. This CDR3 is CASSLAYGGAQFF. DNA for the CDR3: TGCGCCAGCAGCTTGGCCTACGGGGGGGCCCAGTTCTTC.

This rearrangement joins TRBV6-1 to TRBJ2-2; 10 nucleotides align to TRBD2. In germline, CDR1 is MNHNS, CDR2 SASEGT. The CDR3 sequence is 15 residues long. Trimming took 7 bases from V and 7 from J; bases not matched to a gene: 9. CDR3 region: CASKRTSGKNGELFF. The CDR3 DNA reads as TGTGCCAGCAAGAGGACTAGCGGTAAAAACGGGGAGCTGTTTTTT.

This clone was found once. The V and J genes are TRBV28 and TRBJ2-6; possible D gene TRBD1, 6 bases. Trimming left V 5 bases short and J 2 bases short, with 13 bases between. The CDR3 contains 16 residues. Germline V gene lookup returns CDR1 MDHEN and CDR2 SYDVKM. The CDR3 region is CASSPPGVAGANVLTF. As DNA, the CDR3 is TGTGCCAGCAGTCCGCCAGGGGTAGCTGGGGCCAACGTCCTGACTTTC.

The chain carries TRBV25-1 and TRBJ1-2; 10 bases match TRBD1. Trimming took 10 bases from V and 8 from J; bases not matched to a gene: 7. The CDR3 runs 12 residues. Germline values: CDR1 MGHDK, CDR2 SYGVNS. Here the CDR3 DNA reads TGTGCCACCAGACAGGGGGCAGGAGGCTACACCTTC. It specifies CATRQGAGGYTF.